This T cell receptor beta chain was sequenced in a study of T cell responses to AZD1222 COVID-19 vaccine. CDR1 GTSNPN and CDR2 SVGIG come from the germline V gene (reference sequence). The CDR3 runs to 16 residues. J was trimmed by 4 bases and V by 1 base; bases with no gene match: 12. Here immunoSEQ multiplex PCR was the method, and the copy in TCRdb shows in-frame clones only, minus some. This table has 96,000 or so clones, 89% appearing once. Remarks on this clone: Its specificity is unknown.

General observations from the study: Close to half of all spike-specific TCRs reportedly target regions of the variants that are unmutated. The number of AZD1222 recipients seropositive at baseline was only five or six. Rises in breadth and depth of Spike-specific TCRs came after two AZD1222 doses.

The clonotype comes from an adult in good health. V usage is TRBV30 and J usage is TRBJ2-5, with 7 bases identical to TRBD1. The input for sequencing was peripheral blood, taken on day 0 of AZD1222 vaccination. CDR3 sequence (DNA): TGTGCCTGGAGTGGCGGAGGACAGGTTCTTGCAGAGACCCAGTACTTC. Its protein product is CAWSGGGQVLAETQYF.